The 14 T cell receptor beta chains reported below all come from one sample, sequenced in a study of cytomegalovirus exposure and HLA in healthy donors. The PCR employed 60 Vbeta primers together with 13 Jbeta primers. TCRdb keeps only in-frame clones here, not all; method: immunoSEQ multiplex PCR. The table shows about 170,000 clones, with under 80% occurring only once. The sample consisted of PBMCs. The origin of the receptors is a man aged 35-49 years in good health and CMV-seronegative.

The chain recombines TRBV19 with TRBJ2-5; 12 bases fit TRBD1. Trimming removed 7 bases from V and 4 bases from J; junction bases left unmatched: 4. The CDR3 is 14 amino acids. Germline lookup yields CDR1 LNHDA and CDR2 SQIVND (reference sequence). CDR3 bases: TGTGCCAGTATAGGGACAGGGGGCGTAGAGACCCAGTACTTC. Protein product: CASIGTGGVETQYF.

The chain links TRBV4-1 to TRBJ1-1; D may be TRBD1 (5 bases). Trimming pared 5 bases from V and 13 bases from J, leaving 20 bases between. Germline V gene data show CDR1 as MGHRA and CDR2 as YSYEKL. The CDR3 covers 13 residues. The chain's CDR3 is CASSSPGTGQDFF. CDR3 DNA: TGCGCCAGCAGCTCGCCCGGGACTGGTCAAGATTTCTTT.

This clone was observed a few times. The chain links TRBV27 to TRBJ1-2, with TRBD1 matching over 8 bases. CDR1 is MNHEY and CDR2 is SMNVEV in the germline V gene (reference sequence). Germline trimming cut 4 bases from V and 5 bases from J; bases unmatched to any gene: 3. The CDR3 contains 13 residues. CDR3 nucleotide sequence: TGTGCCAGCAGTTCCTACAGGGGGTATGGCTACACCTTC. This codes for CASSSYRGYGYTF.

J is TRBJ2-6 and V is TRBV5-1; TRBD2 might be the D (7 bases). V dropped 0 bases and J dropped 4 bases, with 11 bases sitting between them. Germline assignment: CDR1 SGHRS and CDR2 YFSETQ. The CDR3 consists of 16 residues. CDR3: CASSLGGGQGANVLTF. The CDR3 DNA sequence: TGCGCCAGCAGCTTGGGGGGGGGCCAGGGGGCCAACGTCCTGACTTTC.

As DNA, the CDR3 is TGTGCAAGTCGCCCAGAAGGGGGGGCTGGAAACACCATATATTTT. It translates to CASRPEGGAGNTIYF. The J gene is TRBJ1-3, the V gene TRBV12-2. TRBV12-2 counts as a pseudogene. This CDR3 spans 15 amino acids.

The genes are TRBV4-2 and TRBJ1-1, with D perhaps TRBD1 (5 bases). The CDR3 loop spans 15 amino acids. Germline loops: CDR1 LGHNA, CDR2 YNFKEQ. Trimming shortened V by 4 bases and J by 4 bases, and 16 bases separated the two germline ends. CDR3 sequence (DNA): TGTGCCAGCAGCCTAAGCCCAGGGTTCGCCACTGAAGCTTTCTTT. It encodes CASSLSPGFATEAFF.

The chain joins TRBV19 to TRBJ1-1; 9 bases align to TRBD1. The germline V gene has CDR1 LNHDA and CDR2 SQIVND (reference sequence). The CDR3 loop spans 15 amino acids. Trimming removed 2 bases from V and 3 bases from J; junction bases left unmatched: 4. In DNA, the CDR3 is TGTGCCAGTAGTATATACCGACAGGGGGACACTGAAGCTTTCTTT. Residues: CASSIYRQGDTEAFF. Filled out from reference TRBV19 and TRBJ1-1, the complete variable domain reads DGGITQSPKYLFRKEGQNVTLSCEQNLNHDAMYWYRQDPGQGLRLIYYSQIVNDFQKGDIAEGYSVSREKKESFPLTVTSAQKNPTAFYLCASSIYRQGDTEAFFGQGTRLTVV.

V and J are TRBV5-4 and TRBJ2-5, with D unclear. This CDR3 contains 14 residues. Germline loops: CDR1 SGHNT, CDR2 YYREEE (reference sequence). V gave up 4 bases and J gave up 2 bases, with 12 bases separating them. The CDR3, as DNA: TGTGCCAGCAGCCCCTGGGCCTCTCAAGAGACCCAGTACTTC. This encodes CASSPWASQETQYF.

The chain employs TRBV7-9 and TRBJ2-2; TRBD1 matches 7 bases. The V and J ends lost 5 bases and 5 bases, in that order; junction bases with no gene match: 5. Germline V gene data show CDR1 as SEHNR and CDR2 as FQNEAQ (reference sequence). There are 14 residues in the CDR3. The CDR3 sequence is CASSPGTATGELFF. The CDR3 nucleotides read TGTGCCAGCAGCCCAGGGACAGCAACCGGGGAGCTGTTTTTT.

The chain combines TRBV18 with TRBJ2-3; D ambiguous. The CDR3 is 14 amino acids. The V gene lost 0 bases and the J gene lost 6 bases, with 10 bases spanning the gap. The germline gives CDR1 KGHSH, CDR2 LQKENI. The CDR3 reads CASSPPGSRDTQYF. In DNA, the CDR3 is TGTGCCAGCTCACCACCAGGTAGCCGGGATACGCAGTATTTT.

The rearrangement uses TRBV9 and TRBJ2-7; 7 bases fit TRBD2. This CDR3 contains 15 residues. The J segment lost 3 bases and the V segment lost 4 bases, leaving 10 bases of the junction unmatched. Germline CDR1 SGDLS, CDR2 YYNGEE. In DNA, the CDR3 is TGTGCCAGCAGCTTAGGGAGAGGGGAGGGCTACGAGCAGTACTTC. As protein: CASSLGRGEGYEQYF. Looking up the rest from reference TRBV9 and TRBJ2-7 gives the full variable domain: DSGVTQTPKHLITATGQRVTLRCSPRSGDLSVYWYQQSLDQGLQFLIQYYNGEERAKGNILERFSAQQFPDLHSELNLSSLELGDSALYFCASSLGRGEGYEQYFGPGTRLTVT.

V and J are TRBV27 and TRBJ2-3, with D perhaps TRBD1 (5 bases). In germline, CDR1 is MNHEY, CDR2 SMNVEV (reference sequence). The length of the CDR3 is 14 residues. Trimming took off 3 bases at V and 2 bases at J, with 9 bases between the two ends. CDR3 amino acids: CASSFRADTDTQYF. CDR3 bases: TGTGCCAGCAGTTTCAGGGCCGACACAGATACGCAGTATTTT.

This clone was counted between two and nine times. This chain joins TRBV7-2 and TRBJ2-7, with 9 bases lining up with TRBD2. V lost 1 base, J lost 6 bases, and 7 bases stayed unmatched. CDR1 is SGHTA and CDR2 is FQGNSA in the germline V gene. This CDR3 is built from 15 residues. This CDR3 reads CASSLVAGVGGEQYF. For the CDR3, the DNA is TGTGCCAGCAGCTTAGTAGCGGGAGTGGGGGGCGAGCAGTACTTC.

The gene calls are TRBV21-1 and TRBJ1-1; TRBD1, the table's D call, lacks a check against the DNA. TRBV21-1 is reported as a pseudogene. This CDR3 is built from 15 residues. The CDR3 loop reads CASSPGGTEDTEAFF. The CDR3 nucleotides are TGTGCCAGCAGCCCAGGGGGTACAGAAGACACTGAAGCTTTCTTT.